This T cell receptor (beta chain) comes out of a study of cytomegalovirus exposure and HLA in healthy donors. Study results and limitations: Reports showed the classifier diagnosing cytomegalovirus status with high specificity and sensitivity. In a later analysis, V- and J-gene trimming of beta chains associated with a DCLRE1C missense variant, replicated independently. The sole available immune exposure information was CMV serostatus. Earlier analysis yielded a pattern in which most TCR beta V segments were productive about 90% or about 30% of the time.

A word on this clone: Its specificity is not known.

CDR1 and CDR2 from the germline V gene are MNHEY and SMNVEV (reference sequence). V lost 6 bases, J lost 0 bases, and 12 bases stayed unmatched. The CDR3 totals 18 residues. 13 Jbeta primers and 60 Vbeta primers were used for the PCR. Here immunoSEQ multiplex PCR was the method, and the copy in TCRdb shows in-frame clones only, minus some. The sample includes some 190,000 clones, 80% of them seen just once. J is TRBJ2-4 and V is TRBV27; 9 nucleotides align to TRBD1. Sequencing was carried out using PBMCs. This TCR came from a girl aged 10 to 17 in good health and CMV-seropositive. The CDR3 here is CASRPGQGLNLAKNIQYF. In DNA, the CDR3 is TGTGCCAGCAGGCCGGGACAGGGTCTTAACTTAGCCAAAAACATTCAGTACTTC.